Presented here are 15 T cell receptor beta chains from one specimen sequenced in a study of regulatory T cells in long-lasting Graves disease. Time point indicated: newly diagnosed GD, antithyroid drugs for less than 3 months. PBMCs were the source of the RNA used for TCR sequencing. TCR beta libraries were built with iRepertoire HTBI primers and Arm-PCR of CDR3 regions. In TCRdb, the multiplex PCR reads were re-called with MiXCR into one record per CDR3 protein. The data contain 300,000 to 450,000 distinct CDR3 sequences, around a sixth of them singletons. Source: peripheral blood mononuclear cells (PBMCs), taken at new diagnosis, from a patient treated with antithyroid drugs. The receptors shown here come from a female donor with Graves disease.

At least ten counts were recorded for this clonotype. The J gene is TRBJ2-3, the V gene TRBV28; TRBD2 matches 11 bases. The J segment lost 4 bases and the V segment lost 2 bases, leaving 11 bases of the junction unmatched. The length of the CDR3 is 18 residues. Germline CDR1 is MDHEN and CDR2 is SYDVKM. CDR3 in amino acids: CASSLTSGSTLRPDTQYF. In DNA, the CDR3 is TGTGCCAGCAGTTTAACTAGCGGGAGCACTCTCAGGCCAGATACGCAGTATTTT. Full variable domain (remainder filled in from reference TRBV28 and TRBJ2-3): DVKVTQSSRYLVKRTGEKVFLECVQDMDHENMFWYRQDPGLGLRLIYFSYDVKMKEKGDIPEGYSVSREKKERFSLILESASTNQTSMYLCASSLTSGSTLRPDTQYFGPGTRLTVL.

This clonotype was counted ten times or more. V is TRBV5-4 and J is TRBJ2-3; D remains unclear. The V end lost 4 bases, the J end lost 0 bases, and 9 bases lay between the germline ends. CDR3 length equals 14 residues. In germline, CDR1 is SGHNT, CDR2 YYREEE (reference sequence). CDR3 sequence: CASSLWQSTDTQYF. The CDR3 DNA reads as TGTGCCAGCAGCCTTTGGCAAAGCACAGATACGCAGTATTTT.

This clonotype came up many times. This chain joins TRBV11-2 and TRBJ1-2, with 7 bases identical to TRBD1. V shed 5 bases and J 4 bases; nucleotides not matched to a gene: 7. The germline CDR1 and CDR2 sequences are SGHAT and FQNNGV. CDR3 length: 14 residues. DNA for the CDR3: TGTGCCAGCAGCATCACCGGGACAGTCTATGGCTACACCTTC. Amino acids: CASSITGTVYGYTF.

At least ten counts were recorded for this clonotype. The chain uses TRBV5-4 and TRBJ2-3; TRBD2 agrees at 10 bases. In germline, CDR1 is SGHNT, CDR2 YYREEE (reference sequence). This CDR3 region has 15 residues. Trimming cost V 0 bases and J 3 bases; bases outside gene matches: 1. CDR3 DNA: TGTGCCAGCAGCTTGGCTAGCGGGAGAACAGATACGCAGTATTTT. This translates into CASSLASGRTDTQYF.

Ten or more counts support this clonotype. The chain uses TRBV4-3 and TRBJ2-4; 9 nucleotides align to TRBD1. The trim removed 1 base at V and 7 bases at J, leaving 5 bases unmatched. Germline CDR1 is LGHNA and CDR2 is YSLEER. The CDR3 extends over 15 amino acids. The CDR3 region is CASSQGTGDVNIQYF. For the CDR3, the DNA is TGCGCCAGCAGCCAAGGGACAGGGGACGTGAACATTCAGTACTTC.

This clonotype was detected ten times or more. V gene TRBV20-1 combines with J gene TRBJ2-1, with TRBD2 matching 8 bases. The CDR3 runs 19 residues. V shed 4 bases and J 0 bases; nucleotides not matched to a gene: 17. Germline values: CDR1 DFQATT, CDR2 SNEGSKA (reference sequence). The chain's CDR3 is CSAMTTSVISSSSYNEQFF. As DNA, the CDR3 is TGCAGTGCTATGACGACTAGCGTAATATCGTCAAGCTCCTACAATGAGCAGTTCTTC.

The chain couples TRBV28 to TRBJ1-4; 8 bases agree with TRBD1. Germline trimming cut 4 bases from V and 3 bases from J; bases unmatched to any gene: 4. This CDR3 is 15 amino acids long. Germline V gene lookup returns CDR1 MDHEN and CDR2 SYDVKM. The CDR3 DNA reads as TGTGCCAGCAGTTCACCGGGACAGGCTAATGAAAAACTGTTTTTT. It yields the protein CASSSPGQANEKLFF.

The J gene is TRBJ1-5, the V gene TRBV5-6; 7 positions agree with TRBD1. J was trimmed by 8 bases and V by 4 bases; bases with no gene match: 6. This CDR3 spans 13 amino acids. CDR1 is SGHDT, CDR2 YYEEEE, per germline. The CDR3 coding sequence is TGTGCCAGCAGCCTTGACAGGGCTAAGCCCCAGCATTTT. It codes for CASSLDRAKPQHF.

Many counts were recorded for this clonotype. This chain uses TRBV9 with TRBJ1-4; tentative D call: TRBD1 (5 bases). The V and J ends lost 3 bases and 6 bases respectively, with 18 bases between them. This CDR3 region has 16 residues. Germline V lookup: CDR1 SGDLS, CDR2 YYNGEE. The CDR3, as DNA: TGTGCCAGCAGCGGGGGCGAGTTTAGGCAGCATGAAAAACTGTTTTTT. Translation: CASSGGEFRQHEKLFF. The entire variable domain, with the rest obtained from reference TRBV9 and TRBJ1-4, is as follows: DSGVTQTPKHLITATGQRVTLRCSPRSGDLSVYWYQQSLDQGLQFLIQYYNGEERAKGNILERFSAQQFPDLHSELNLSSLELGDSALYFCASSGGEFRQHEKLFFGSGTQLSVL.

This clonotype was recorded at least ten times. The CDR3 region is CASSLTGWTYGYTF. For the CDR3, the DNA is TGTGCCAGCAGTTTGACAGGGTGGACCTATGGCTACACCTTC. The V call is TRBV28, the J call TRBJ1-2, with 7 bases lining up with TRBD1. V shed 3 bases and J 4 bases; nucleotides not matched to a gene: 5. CDR3 length: 14 residues. Germline V gene lookup returns CDR1 MDHEN and CDR2 SYDVKM.

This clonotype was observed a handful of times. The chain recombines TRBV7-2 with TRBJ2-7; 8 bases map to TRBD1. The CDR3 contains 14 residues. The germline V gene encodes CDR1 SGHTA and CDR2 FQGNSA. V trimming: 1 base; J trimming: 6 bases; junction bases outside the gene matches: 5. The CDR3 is CASSLGAGGSEQYF. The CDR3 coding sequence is TGTGCCAGCAGCTTAGGGGCAGGGGGCTCCGAGCAGTACTTC.

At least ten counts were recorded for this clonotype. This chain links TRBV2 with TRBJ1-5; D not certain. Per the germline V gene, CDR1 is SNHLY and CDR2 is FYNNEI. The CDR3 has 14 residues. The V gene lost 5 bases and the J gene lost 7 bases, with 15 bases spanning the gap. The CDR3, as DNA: TGTGCCAGCAGTATAGAAGGAGCGGAGCAGCCCCAGCATTTT. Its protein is CASSIEGAEQPQHF.

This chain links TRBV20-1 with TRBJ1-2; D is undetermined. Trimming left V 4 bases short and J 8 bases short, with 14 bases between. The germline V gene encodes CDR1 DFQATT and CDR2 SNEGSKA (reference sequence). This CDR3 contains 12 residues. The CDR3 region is CSANGPGPGYTF. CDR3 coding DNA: TGCAGTGCTAACGGACCGGGCCCAGGCTACACCTTC.

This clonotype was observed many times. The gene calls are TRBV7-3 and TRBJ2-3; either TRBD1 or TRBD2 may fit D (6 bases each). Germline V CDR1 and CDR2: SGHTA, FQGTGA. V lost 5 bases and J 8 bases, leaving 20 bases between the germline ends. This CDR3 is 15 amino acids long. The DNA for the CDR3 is TGTGCCAGCAGCCCCGGAGGGGGGATCGGGCTTACGCAGTATTTT. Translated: CASSPGGGIGLTQYF.

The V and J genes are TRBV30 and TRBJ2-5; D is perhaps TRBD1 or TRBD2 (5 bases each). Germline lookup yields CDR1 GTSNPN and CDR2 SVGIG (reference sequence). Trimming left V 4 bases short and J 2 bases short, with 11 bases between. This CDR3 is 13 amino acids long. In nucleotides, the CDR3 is TGTGCCTGGATCGGGGCAGGACAAGAGACCCAGTACTTC. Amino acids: CAWIGAGQETQYF. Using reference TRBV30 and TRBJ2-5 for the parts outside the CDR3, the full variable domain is SQTIHQWPATLVQPVGSPLSLECTVEGTSNPNLYWYRQAAGRGLQLLFYSVGIGQISSEVPQNLSASRPQDRQFILSSKKLLLSDSGFYLCAWIGAGQETQYFGPGTRLLVL.